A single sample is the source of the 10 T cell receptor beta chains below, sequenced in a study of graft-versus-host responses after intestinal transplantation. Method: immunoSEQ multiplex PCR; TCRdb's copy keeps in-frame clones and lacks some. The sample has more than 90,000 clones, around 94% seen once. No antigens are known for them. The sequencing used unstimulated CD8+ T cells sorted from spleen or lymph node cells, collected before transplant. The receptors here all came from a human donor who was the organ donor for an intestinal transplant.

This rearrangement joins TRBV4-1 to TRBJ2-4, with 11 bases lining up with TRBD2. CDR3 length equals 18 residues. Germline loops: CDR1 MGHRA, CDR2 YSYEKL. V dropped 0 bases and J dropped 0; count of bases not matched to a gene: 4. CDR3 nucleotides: TGCGCCAGCAGCCAAGATCCCGGACTAGCGGGAGCCAAAAACATTCAGTACTTC. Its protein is CASSQDPGLAGAKNIQYF.

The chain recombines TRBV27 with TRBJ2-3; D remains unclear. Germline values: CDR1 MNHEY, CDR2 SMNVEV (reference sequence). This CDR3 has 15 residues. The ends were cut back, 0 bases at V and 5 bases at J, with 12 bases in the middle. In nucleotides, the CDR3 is TGTGCCAGCAGTTTATCCCCTTCGCCCCGAGATACGCAGTATTTT. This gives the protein CASSLSPSPRDTQYF.

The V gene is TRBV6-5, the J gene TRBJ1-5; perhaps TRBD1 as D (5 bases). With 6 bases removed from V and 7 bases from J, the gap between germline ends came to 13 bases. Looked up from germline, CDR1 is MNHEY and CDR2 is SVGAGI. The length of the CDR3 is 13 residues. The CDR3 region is CASSLGGGQPQHF. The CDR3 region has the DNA TGTGCCAGCAGCCTCGGGGGTGGGCAGCCCCAGCATTTT.

CDR3 region: CASSSLAGLYNEQFF. The CDR3 bases are TGTGCCAGCAGTTCCCTAGCGGGGCTCTACAATGAGCAGTTCTTC. The genes are TRBV6-5 and TRBJ2-1, with TRBD2 matching over 9 bases. V shed 4 bases and J 3 bases; nucleotides not matched to a gene: 4. CDR3 size: 15 residues. Germline lookup yields CDR1 MNHEY and CDR2 SVGAGI.

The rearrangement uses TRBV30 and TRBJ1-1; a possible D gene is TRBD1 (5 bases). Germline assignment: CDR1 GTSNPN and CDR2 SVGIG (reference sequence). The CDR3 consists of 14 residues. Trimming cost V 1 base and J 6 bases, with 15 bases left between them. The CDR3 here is CAWSAGHSSAEAFF. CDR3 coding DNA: TGTGCCTGGAGTGCAGGACATTCTTCGGCTGAAGCTTTCTTT.

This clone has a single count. The CDR3 region has the DNA TGTGCCAGTAGTATAATTTGGGGGACAGGGTTTAATCAGCCCCAGCATTTT. Translating it yields CASSIIWGTGFNQPQHF. The chain uses TRBV19 and TRBJ1-5, with TRBD1 identical over 9 bases. V trimming: 2 bases; J trimming: 4 bases; junction bases outside the gene matches: 9. In germline, CDR1 is LNHDA, CDR2 SQIVND (reference sequence). The CDR3 covers 17 residues.

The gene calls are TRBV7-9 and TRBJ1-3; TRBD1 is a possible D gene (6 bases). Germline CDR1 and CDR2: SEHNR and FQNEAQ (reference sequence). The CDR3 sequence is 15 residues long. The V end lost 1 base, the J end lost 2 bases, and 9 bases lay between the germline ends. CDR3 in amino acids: CASSLDPGAGNTIYF. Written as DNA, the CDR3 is TGTGCCAGCAGCTTAGATCCAGGGGCTGGAAACACCATATATTTT.

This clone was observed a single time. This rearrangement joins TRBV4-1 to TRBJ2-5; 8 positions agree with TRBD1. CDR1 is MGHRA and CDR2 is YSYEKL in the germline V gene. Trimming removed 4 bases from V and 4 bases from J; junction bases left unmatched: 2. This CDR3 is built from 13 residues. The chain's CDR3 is CASSPGQGETQYF. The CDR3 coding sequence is TGCGCCAGCAGCCCAGGACAGGGAGAGACCCAGTACTTC.

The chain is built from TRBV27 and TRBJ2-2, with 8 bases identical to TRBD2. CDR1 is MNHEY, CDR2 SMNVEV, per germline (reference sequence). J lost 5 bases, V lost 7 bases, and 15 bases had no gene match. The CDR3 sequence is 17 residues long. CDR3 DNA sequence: TGTGCCAGCATGATCCCCCCCGGGGGGGGGCAAACCGGGGAGCTGTTTTTT. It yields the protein CASMIPPGGGQTGELFF.

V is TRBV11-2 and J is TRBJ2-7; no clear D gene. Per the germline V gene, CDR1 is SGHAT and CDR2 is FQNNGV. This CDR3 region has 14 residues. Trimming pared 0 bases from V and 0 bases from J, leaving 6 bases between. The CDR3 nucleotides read TGTGCCAGCAGCTTAGATCCAGGCTCCTACGAGCAGTACTTC. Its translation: CASSLDPGSYEQYF.